One and the same sample provided the 6 T cell receptor beta chains below, sequenced in a study of blood T cells in healthy people across ages. Primed by a sample-barcoded 5' primer and a J-beta primer mix, a second PCR proceeded for roughly 6 to 12 cycles. TCRdb reprocessed the 5' RACE reads via MiXCR and lists one record per CDR3 protein. The sample shows over 300,000 distinct CDR3 sequences, about 52% of them seen only once. The specimen sequenced was blood. The receptors derive from a man aged 55 to 70 in good health.

This clonotype is a singleton in its sample. The chain recombines TRBV12-3 or TRBV12-4 with TRBJ1-1; D is undetermined. Trimming left V 6 bases short and J 7 bases short, with 24 bases between. This CDR3 region has 16 residues. The CDR3 here is CASSHTPGISAREAFF. The CDR3 nucleotides are TGTGCCAGCAGCCATACCCCCGGGATATCAGCGCGTGAAGCTTTCTTT.

The chain carries TRBV20-1 and TRBJ2-3; tentative D call: TRBD2 (6 bases). V was pared by 3 bases and J by 2 bases, with 12 bases between. The CDR3 consists of 14 residues. Per germline, CDR1 DFQATT and CDR2 SNEGSKA (reference sequence). This CDR3 reads CSASLGGDTDTQYF. CDR3 coding DNA: TGCAGTGCTAGTTTAGGCGGGGACACAGATACGCAGTATTTT.

The chain uses TRBV2 and TRBJ1-2; possibly TRBD1 for D (5 bases). Per the germline V gene, CDR1 is SNHLY and CDR2 is FYNNEI. This CDR3 has 13 amino acids. V lost 7 bases, J lost 4 bases, and 13 bases lay in between. CDR3 sequence reads: CASNRDSGYGYTF. CDR3 coding DNA: TGTGCCAGCAACCGAGACAGCGGCTATGGCTACACCTTC.

The chain joins TRBV4-3 to TRBJ2-3, with D possibly matching TRBD2 (6 bases). Germline V CDR1 and CDR2: LGHNA, YSLEER. The CDR3 extends over 13 amino acids. The V end was cut by 1 base, the J end by 8 bases, with 10 bases between. CDR3 sequence: CASSQADSGTQYF. The DNA for the CDR3 is TGCGCCAGCAGCCAAGCGGATAGCGGTACGCAGTATTTT.

This clonotype occurred a few times. The gene calls are TRBV11-2 and TRBJ2-4; 7 positions agree with TRBD2. Trimming removed 1 base from V and 2 bases from J; junction bases left unmatched: 5. The CDR3 extends over 16 amino acids. Germline V lookup: CDR1 SGHAT, CDR2 FQNNGV. The chain's CDR3 is CASSLVVGTTKNIQYF. CDR3 in DNA: TGTGCCAGCAGCTTAGTTGTCGGGACTACCAAAAACATTCAGTACTTC.

The rearrangement links TRBV7-2 to TRBJ2-5; no definite D call. The germline V gene encodes CDR1 SGHTA and CDR2 FQGNSA. The CDR3 has 11 amino acids. V dropped 0 bases and J dropped 11 bases, with 7 bases sitting between them. In DNA form, the CDR3 reads TGTGCCAGCAGCTTAGCAAGTGTGCAGTACTTC. Protein sequence: CASSLASVQYF.